This TCR beta chain was obtained from a study of cytomegalovirus exposure and HLA in healthy donors. 60 Vbeta and 13 Jbeta primers were used in PCR. Method: immunoSEQ multiplex PCR; TCRdb's copy keeps in-frame clones and lacks some. In the table there are more than 80,000 clones, approximately 80% of which are singletons. The CDR3 covers 14 residues. V was pared by 4 bases and J by 5 bases, with 4 bases of the junction left unmatched. Germline V lookup: CDR1 GTSNPN, CDR2 SVGIG (reference sequence). The sequenced material came from PBMCs. The origin of this receptor is a woman in her forties in good health and CMV-seropositive. The chain links TRBV30 to TRBJ2-2; the match to TRBD2 covers 10 bases. The CDR3 reads CAWKGLAYTGELFF. As DNA, the CDR3 is TGTGCCTGGAAGGGACTAGCGTATACCGGGGAGCTGTTTTTT.